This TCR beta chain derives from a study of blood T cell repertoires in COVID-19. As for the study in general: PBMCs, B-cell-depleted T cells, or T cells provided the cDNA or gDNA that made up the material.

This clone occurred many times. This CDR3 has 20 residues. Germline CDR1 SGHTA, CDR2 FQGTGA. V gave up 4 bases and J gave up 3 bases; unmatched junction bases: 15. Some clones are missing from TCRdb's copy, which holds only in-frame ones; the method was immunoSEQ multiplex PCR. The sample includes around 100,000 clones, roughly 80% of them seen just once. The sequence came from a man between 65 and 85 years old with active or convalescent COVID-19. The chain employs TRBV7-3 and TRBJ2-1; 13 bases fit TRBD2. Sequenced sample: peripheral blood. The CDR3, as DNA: TGTGCCAGCAGCTCGACTGGACTAGCGGGAGAATACACCAACTACAATGAGCAGTTCTTC. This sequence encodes CASSSTGLAGEYTNYNEQFF.